The 32 T cell receptor beta chains presented below share a single source sample, sequenced in a study of T-cell memory formation after mild COVID-19 (TCRdb year 2021). The library was built by means of 5' RACE. Sequencing took place on an Illumina NovaSeq 6000. TCRdb ran its own pipeline on the public reads, namely fastp trimming at Q25 and MiXCR clone calling, and kept in-frame beta chains. Each CDR3 protein gets just one entry, which takes the most common genes and DNA from the rows behind it. The sample records 550,000 to 650,000 distinct CDR3 sequences, roughly a sixth of which are singletons. Roughly 8.2% of the sample lies in the top ten. The sample taken for sequencing was PBMCs or a T cell subset sorted from them (not recorded which). All receptors derive from an adult woman who had mild COVID-19 (a few samples of this study predate the infection). The sample titles of this study are shuffled in the database, so cell type and time point are left out; the donor was told from shared clones.

This clonotype was counted between two and nine times. The rearrangement links TRBV24-1 to TRBJ2-7; possible D gene TRBD1, 5 bases. Germline V gene data show CDR1 as KGHDR and CDR2 as SFDVKD. This CDR3 has 14 amino acids. V lost 3 bases to trimming and J lost 3 bases, with 11 bases between them. CDR3 bases: TGTGCCACCAGTGATGCAGGGTTCGGCTACGAGCAGTACTTC. This gives the protein CATSDAGFGYEQYF.

The gene calls are TRBV19 and TRBJ2-7; no reliable D call. CDR1 and CDR2 from the germline V gene are LNHDA and SQIVND (reference sequence). CDR3 length: 14 amino acids. Trimming took 6 bases from V and 2 from J, leaving 14 bases between them. CDR3 nucleotide sequence: TGTGCCAGTAGCCACTTGACACCGCCCTACGAGCAGTACTTC. Translation gives CASSHLTPPYEQYF.

The CDR3 is CASSEFGQGPTVQPQHF. In DNA, the CDR3 is TGTGCCAGCAGTGAATTTGGACAGGGGCCAACTGTTCAGCCCCAGCATTTT. The rearrangement joins TRBV6-1 to TRBJ1-5, with 9 nucleotides matching TRBD1. V dropped 2 bases and J dropped 6; count of bases not matched to a gene: 11. Germline CDR1 MNHNS, CDR2 SASEGT. This CDR3 has 17 amino acids.

This clonotype was seen a few times. This rearrangement joins TRBV6-5 to TRBJ1-1, with a weak D call TRBD1 (5 bases). The V gene lost 0 bases and the J gene lost 1 base, with 9 bases spanning the gap. From germline, CDR1 is MNHEY and CDR2 SVGAGI. The CDR3 extends over 15 amino acids. CDR3 in DNA: TGTGCCAGCAGTTACTCGGTGGGGGGGAACACTGAAGCTTTCTTT. The encoded protein is CASSYSVGGNTEAFF.

This chain uses TRBV7-9 with TRBJ2-2; the D gene could be TRBD1 or TRBD2 (5 bases each). V was clipped by 7 bases and J by 5 bases, with 17 bases between them. The length of the CDR3 is 15 residues. Germline CDR1 is SEHNR and CDR2 is FQNEAQ (reference sequence). CDR3 residues: CASTPWDVTTGELFF. CDR3 DNA: TGTGCCAGCACCCCTTGGGACGTCACAACCGGGGAGCTGTTTTTT. Full variable domain (outside the CDR3, taken from reference TRBV7-9 and TRBJ2-2): DTGVSQNPRHKITKRGQNVTFRCDPISEHNRLYWYRQTLGQGPEFLTYFQNEAQLEKSRLLSDRFSAERPKGSFSTLEIQRTEQGDSAMYLCASTPWDVTTGELFFGEGSRLTVL.

CDR3 sequence reads: CATSDFDGSDYGYTF. As DNA, the CDR3 is TGTGCCACCAGTGATTTCGACGGATCGGACTATGGCTACACCTTC. J is TRBJ1-2 and V is TRBV24-1, with unresolved D. The length of the CDR3 is 15 residues. Germline CDR1 reads KGHDR; CDR2 reads SFDVKD. V shed 1 base and J shed 3 bases, with 11 bases lying between them.

The chain joins TRBV20-1 to TRBJ2-1, with 12 positions matching TRBD2. The V gene end was trimmed by 2 bases and the J gene end by 7 bases; junction bases not matched to a gene: 6. Germline CDR1 and CDR2: DFQATT and SNEGSKA (reference sequence). The CDR3 has 15 residues. CDR3 sequence (DNA): TGCAGTGCTAGAATGCTAGCGGGAGGGCAAAATGAGCAGTTCTTC. Translated, it gives CSARMLAGGQNEQFF.

This clonotype was counted a few times. The rearrangement links TRBV20-1 to TRBJ1-1; D call uncertain. The CDR3 extends over 14 amino acids. CDR1 is DFQATT and CDR2 is SNEGSKA in the germline V gene (reference sequence). V lost 1 base and J lost 0, with 9 bases in between. The CDR3 DNA is TGCAGTGCTAGAGGCGGCAGCCTGAACACTGAAGCTTTCTTT. Translating gives CSARGGSLNTEAFF.

This chain uses TRBV27 with TRBJ1-1; D unclear. This CDR3 comprises 13 residues. In germline, CDR1 is MNHEY, CDR2 SMNVEV (reference sequence). With 4 bases removed from V and 7 bases from J, the gap between germline ends came to 13 bases. CDR3 in DNA: TGTGCCAGCAGTTCGGTCGAAAGGGTTGAAGCTTTCTTT. This gives the protein CASSSVERVEAFF.

The gene calls are TRBV5-1 and TRBJ2-1; TRBD2 aligns across 11 bases. CDR1 is SGHRS and CDR2 is YFSETQ in the germline V gene. V dropped 1 base and J dropped 4; count of bases not matched to a gene: 4. CDR3 length: 16 residues. The CDR3 loop is CASSLTSGGTYNEQFF. For the CDR3, the DNA is TGCGCCAGCAGCTTGACTAGCGGGGGAACGTACAATGAGCAGTTCTTC.

This clonotype was seen more than once but under ten times. The genes are TRBV7-9 and TRBJ2-5; the D is unclear. The CDR3 sequence is 13 residues long. In germline, CDR1 is SEHNR, CDR2 FQNEAQ (reference sequence). V was cut by 1 base and J by 4 bases, with 7 bases left in between. Here the CDR3 reads CASSLDYGETQYF. Written as DNA, the CDR3 is TGTGCCAGCAGCTTAGACTACGGAGAGACCCAGTACTTC.

This clonotype was observed many times. The rearrangement joins TRBV11-3 to TRBJ2-7; 9 nucleotides agree with TRBD1. The germline gives CDR1 SGHNT, CDR2 YENEEA. With V trimmed by 3 bases and J by 2 bases, 8 bases remained unmatched. This CDR3 has 16 residues. As DNA, the CDR3 is TGTGCCAGCAGCTTGGATGGGACAGGGTCTACCTACGAGCAGTACTTC. Translation: CASSLDGTGSTYEQYF.

The chain recombines TRBV7-9 with TRBJ2-3; D uncertain. In germline, CDR1 is SEHNR, CDR2 FQNEAQ (reference sequence). Between the trimmed V and J ends, which lost 8 bases and 0 bases, there was a span of 18 bases. This CDR3 comprises 16 residues. CDR3 amino acids: CASPSRGSPSTDTQYF. In DNA form, the CDR3 reads TGTGCCAGCCCCTCTCGAGGTTCCCCTAGCACAGATACGCAGTATTTT. The whole variable domain, remainder taken from reference TRBV7-9 and TRBJ2-3, is DTGVSQNPRHKITKRGQNVTFRCDPISEHNRLYWYRQTLGQGPEFLTYFQNEAQLEKSRLLSDRFSAERPKGSFSTLEIQRTEQGDSAMYLCASPSRGSPSTDTQYFGPGTRLTVL.

The chain links TRBV4-3 to TRBJ1-2, with a weak D call TRBD1 (6 bases). CDR1 and CDR2 from the germline V gene are LGHNA and YSLEER. Trimming removed 0 bases at V and 1 base at J, with 9 bases between. This CDR3 comprises 15 residues. For the CDR3, the DNA is TGCGCCAGCAGCCAAGATTCGGACAGTAACTATGGCTACACCTTC. The encoded protein is CASSQDSDSNYGYTF.

This sequence joins TRBV29-1 and TRBJ2-1; D uncertain. Germline V gives CDR1 SQVTM, CDR2 ANQGSEA. Trimming took 1 base from V and 8 from J, leaving 12 bases between them. The CDR3 runs 13 residues. CDR3 sequence reads: CSVEGAYGYEQFF. CDR3 DNA: TGCAGCGTTGAAGGAGCGTATGGCTATGAGCAGTTCTTC.

This clonotype was recorded at least ten times. An end of the junction does not agree with germline; a read error may underlie this. The chain combines TRBV5-1 with TRBJ2-2; no clear D. This CDR3 region has 14 residues. Germline CDR1 and CDR2: SGHRS and YFSETQ. CDR3 region: CASSLGANTGELFF. The CDR3 nucleotides read TGTGCCAGCAGCTTAGGCGCGAACACCGGGGAGCTGTTTTTT.

The chain uses TRBV6-4 and TRBJ1-2; D unclear. This CDR3 has 13 residues. Trimming left V 1 base short and J 8 bases short, with 11 bases between. Germline CDR1 and CDR2: MRHNA and SNTAGT. This chain's CDR3 is CASSDFLGGGYTF. CDR3 in DNA: TGTGCCAGCAGTGACTTTCTAGGAGGCGGCTACACCTTC.

V usage is TRBV29-1 and J usage is TRBJ2-3; weak D call: TRBD1 (6 bases). Trimming took 6 bases from V and 4 from J, leaving 14 bases between them. The length of the CDR3 is 13 residues. Germline V gives CDR1 SQVTM, CDR2 ANQGSEA. CDR3 residues: CSVEQGRADTQYF. The CDR3 DNA sequence: TGCAGCGTGGAACAGGGTCGCGCAGATACGCAGTATTTT.

The V call is TRBV9, the J call TRBJ2-1, with D possibly called TRBD1 or TRBD2 (5 bases each). Trimming left V 3 bases short and J 7 bases short, with 20 bases between. CDR3 length: 16 amino acids. Per germline, CDR1 SGDLS and CDR2 YYNGEE. Here the CDR3 DNA reads TGTGCCAGCAGCGGGGTAAAGGGGTGGGGGAGTAATGAGCAGTTCTTC. Amino acids: CASSGVKGWGSNEQFF. The full variable domain, in which reference TRBV9 and TRBJ2-1 provide the parts outside the CDR3, is DSGVTQTPKHLITATGQRVTLRCSPRSGDLSVYWYQQSLDQGLQFLIQYYNGEERAKGNILERFSAQQFPDLHSELNLSSLELGDSALYFCASSGVKGWGSNEQFFGPGTRLTVL.

This clonotype has at least ten counts. This chain joins TRBV4-1 and TRBJ2-2; tentatively, D is TRBD2 (6 bases). This CDR3 comprises 17 residues. Per germline, CDR1 MGHRA and CDR2 YSYEKL. The V end lost 0 bases, the J end lost 6 bases, and 17 bases lay between the germline ends. The CDR3 region is CASSQDAGLRSAGELFF. CDR3 nucleotides: TGCGCCAGCAGCCAAGATGCGGGGTTGAGGAGTGCCGGGGAGCTGTTTTTT.

The chain is built from TRBV20-1 and TRBJ2-5, with D tentatively TRBD1 (6 bases). The CDR3 spans 12 residues. Looked up from germline, CDR1 is DFQATT and CDR2 is SNEGSKA (reference sequence). The V gene lost 7 bases and the J gene lost 7 bases, with 16 bases spanning the gap. Here the CDR3 DNA reads TGCAGTGTTCGGGGACAAAGAGGGACCCAGTACTTC. It yields the protein CSVRGQRGTQYF.

CDR3 sequence: CSAGTGRGELFF. CDR3 DNA: TGCAGCGCGGGAACAGGGAGAGGGGAGCTGTTTTTT. This chain connects TRBV29-1 to TRBJ2-2; possible D gene TRBD1, 6 bases. CDR3 length: 12 residues. The germline V gene encodes CDR1 SQVTM and CDR2 ANQGSEA. V lost 7 bases and J lost 8, with 14 bases in between.

The V call is TRBV11-2, the J call TRBJ2-1, with 11 bases that match TRBD2. J gave up 7 bases and V 6 bases, and 5 bases lay outside the gene matches. This CDR3 has 14 residues. Germline V gives CDR1 SGHAT, CDR2 FQNNGV. CDR3 loop: CASRLAGERNEQFF. DNA for the CDR3: TGTGCCAGCAGACTAGCGGGGGAGAGAAATGAGCAGTTCTTC.

The chain carries TRBV6-2 or TRBV6-3 and TRBJ2-5; D unclear. The CDR3 has 13 amino acids. Germline CDR1 and CDR2: MNHEY and SVGEGT. Trimming pared 6 bases from V and 5 bases from J, leaving 13 bases between. CDR3 in amino acids: CASSTPPRETQYF. The CDR3 region has the DNA TGTGCCAGCAGCACGCCACCCAGGGAGACCCAGTACTTC.

This clonotype was picked up many times. V gene TRBV29-1 combines with J gene TRBJ1-2; 9 bases fit TRBD1. The V gene end was trimmed by 7 bases and the J gene end by 3 bases; junction bases not matched to a gene: 12. This CDR3 has 15 amino acids. Germline loops: CDR1 SQVTM, CDR2 ANQGSEA. CDR3 DNA: TGCAGCGCCGGGGGACAGGGTAGCTTGGACTATGGCTACACCTTC. Protein product: CSAGGQGSLDYGYTF.

This clonotype has a handful of counts. The chain joins TRBV3-1 to TRBJ2-5; weak D call: TRBD2 (5 bases). Deletions cut 4 bases from V and 4 bases from J, with 10 bases between. This CDR3 has 13 amino acids. Germline V gives CDR1 LGHDT, CDR2 YNNKEL (reference sequence). The CDR3 is CASSRRAVETQYF. The CDR3 coding sequence is TGTGCCAGCAGCCGGAGAGCGGTAGAGACCCAGTACTTC.

The chain recombines TRBV5-5 with TRBJ2-7; 11 nucleotides align to TRBD2. In germline, CDR1 is SGHKS, CDR2 YYEKEE (reference sequence). This CDR3 region has 15 residues. The V segment lost 3 bases and the J segment 5 bases; nucleotides outside the gene matches: 7. The CDR3 sequence: CASSWGTSGRDEQYF. The CDR3 nucleotides are TGTGCCAGCAGCTGGGGGACTAGCGGTAGGGACGAGCAGTACTTC.

This clonotype came up many times. V gene TRBV27 combines with J gene TRBJ2-1; TRBD2 matches at 9 bases. The CDR3 extends over 16 amino acids. After removal of 2 bases from V and 3 bases from J, the junction contained 5 bases not matched to a gene. Germline V gene lookup returns CDR1 MNHEY and CDR2 SMNVEV (reference sequence). For the CDR3, the DNA is TGTGCCAGCAGTTTAGCAAGCGGGAGGTTCTACAATGAGCAGTTCTTC. Translation gives CASSLASGRFYNEQFF.

The V call is TRBV19, the J call TRBJ1-2; no reliable D call. Trimming cost V 3 bases and J 5 bases, with 10 bases left between them. Germline V gene sequence: CDR1 LNHDA, CDR2 SQIVND (reference sequence). This CDR3 region has 13 residues. CDR3 sequence (DNA): TGTGCCAGTAGTATCCGCCAGGTTTATGGCTACACCTTC. Its translation is CASSIRQVYGYTF.

This clonotype was seen repeatedly, ten times or more. The V gene is TRBV3-2, the J gene TRBJ2-1; the D segment call TRBD2 is taken from the table without a DNA check. TRBV3-2 is annotated as a pseudogene. This CDR3 comprises 22 residues. CDR3 in amino acids: CASSQHYLKEREFCPIHNEQFF. The DNA of the CDR3 is TGTGCCAGCAGCCAACACTACCTTAAGGAGCGGGAGTTTTGTCCCATCCACAATGAGCAGTTCTTC.

This rearrangement joins TRBV19 to TRBJ1-5; 7 nucleotides align to TRBD1. Germline CDR1 reads LNHDA; CDR2 reads SQIVND (reference sequence). The CDR3 covers 17 residues. V lost 2 bases, J lost 3 bases, and 10 bases stayed unmatched. CDR3: CASSISTGEAPNQPQHF. The CDR3, as DNA: TGTGCCAGTAGTATATCCACAGGGGAGGCCCCCAATCAGCCCCAGCATTTT.

This clonotype was counted between two and nine times. The V and J genes are TRBV6-1 and TRBJ2-7, with D unclear. This CDR3 spans 15 amino acids. Germline V gene lookup returns CDR1 MNHNS and CDR2 SASEGT. Between the trimmed V and J ends, which lost 2 bases and 5 bases, there was a span of 16 bases. CDR3 sequence reads: CASSETVSSGNEQYF. CDR3 sequence (DNA): TGTGCCAGCAGTGAAACTGTATCTTCCGGTAACGAGCAGTACTTC.